The source of this T cell receptor beta chain is a study of blood T cell repertoires in COVID-19. The junction had 10 bases not matched to a gene; V was cut back by 4 bases and J by 3 bases. This CDR3 is 16 amino acids long. Germline CDR1 reads LGHNA; CDR2 reads YNFKEQ. The assay was immunoSEQ multiplex PCR, and TCRdb's table has in-frame clones only and misses some. This table holds 450,000 to 500,000 clones, roughly 88% found once. Input material: peripheral blood. The receptor comes from a human donor in a cohort sampled during active COVID-19. V usage is TRBV4-2 and J usage is TRBJ1-2; TRBD1 aligns across 8 bases. The CDR3 nucleotides read TGTGCCAGCAGCCGATTAGGACAGGGTTGGGACTATGGCTACACCTTC. Amino acid sequence: CASSRLGQGWDYGYTF.